The entry below gives a single TCR beta chain sequence along with its context. Its cognate antigen is unknown. CDR3 size: 14 residues. Germline loops: CDR1 SGHTS, CDR2 YDEGEE. Deletions cut 3 bases from V and 4 bases from J, with 12 bases between. This record belongs to a study of shared clonotypes between healthy human individuals. Across the study: Every donor yielded three CD4 naive, three CD4 memory, two CD8 naive and one CD8 memory plate.

Findings of the study overall: It was expected that sequencing depth would affect clonotype sharing among donors.

Assay execution took place at the deep level. Sequenced by immunoSEQ multiplex PCR; TCRdb stores in-frame clones only, minus some. The table has about 2.4 million clones, roughly 93% seen once. The receptor's source is a man aged 18 to 30 in good health. Some clones in this sample may be carry-over from other donors' samples. The chain carries TRBV5-8 and TRBJ2-3; D not certain. The sequencing input was naive CD4+ T cells from PBMCs. Subset noted: CD45RA+ positively selected. CDR3 in amino acids: CASSSYMFADTQYF. CDR3 DNA: TGTGCCAGCAGCTCTTACATGTTCGCAGATACGCAGTATTTT.